The next 15 T cell receptor beta chains were all read from a single sample in a study of CXCR3-negative and CXCR3-positive naive CD8 T cells. With UMI labels, 5' RACE was used to prepare the TRB cDNA libraries. From the 5' RACE reads, TCRdb lists one entry per CDR3 protein and no DNA. The sample shows 100,000 to 150,000 distinct CDR3 sequences, and under 0.5% sits with its ten largest clones. Input material: naive CXCR3- CD8+ T cells from blood. Regarding subset: CD45RO-CCR7+CD27+CD95- naive CD8+ T cells lacking CXCR3 (TNR3-). These receptors originate from a human donor in good health. Some clones in this sample may be carry-over from other donors' samples.

The V and J genes are TRBV5-1 and TRBJ2-7. From germline, CDR1 is SGHRS and CDR2 YFSETQ. The CDR3 is 14 amino acids. CDR3 residues: CASSLAAEAYEQYF. Looking up the rest from reference TRBV5-1 and TRBJ2-7 gives the full variable domain: KAGVTQTPRYLIKTRGQQVTLSCSPISGHRSVSWYQQTPGQGLQFLFEYFSETQRNKGNFPGRFSGRQFSNSRSEMNVSTLELGDSALYLCASSLAAEAYEQYFGPGTRLTVT.

V usage is TRBV7-9 and J usage is TRBJ2-3; TCRdb selects TRBD2, and the lack of DNA leaves this call unchecked. This CDR3 is 13 amino acids long. The germline CDR1 and CDR2 sequences are SEHNR and FQNEAQ (reference sequence). CDR3 sequence: CASHGTSADTQYF.

V is TRBV10-3 and J is TRBJ1-1; TCRdb's D call, TRBD1, is unchecked because there is no DNA. The CDR3 has 14 amino acids. From germline, CDR1 is ENHRY and CDR2 SYGVKD. CDR3: CAISEATGGSEAFF.

This chain connects TRBV7-2 to TRBJ2-1; TCRdb proposes TRBD1, but this gene call is untestable without DNA. The V gene's germline CDR1 is SGHTA and CDR2 FQGNSA. The CDR3 contains 15 residues. The CDR3 here is CASSLSPGGYNEQFF. The complete variable domain, with remaining parts taken from reference TRBV7-2 and TRBJ2-1, reads GAGVSQSPSNKVTEKGKDVELRCDPISGHTALYWYRQSLGQGLEFLIYFQGNSAPDKSGLPSDRFSAERTGGSVSTLTIQRTQQEDSAVYLCASSLSPGGYNEQFFGPGTRLTVL.

The J gene is TRBJ2-7, the V gene TRBV29-1; TCRdb lists TRBD1, though no DNA is available to test this call. Germline CDR1 and CDR2: SQVTM and ANQGSEA. CDR3 length: 14 amino acids. CDR3 residues: CSVVGTGSSYEQYF.

The chain links TRBV14 to TRBJ2-7; TCRdb's assignment of TRBD2 cannot be checked, as there is no DNA. Germline V CDR1 and CDR2: SGHDN, FVKESK. This CDR3 is built from 14 residues. CDR3 loop: CASSEGLGDYEQYF.

The J gene is TRBJ1-5, the V gene TRBV7-9; the D gene TCRdb calls, TRBD1, cannot be checked with no DNA. CDR1 is SEHNR, CDR2 FQNEAQ, per germline (reference sequence). The CDR3 runs to 12 residues. This CDR3 is CASQRGNQPQHF.

The rearrangement links TRBV7-8 to TRBJ2-7; TCRdb calls TRBD2, which cannot be checked without DNA. Germline assignment: CDR1 SGHVS and CDR2 FQNEAQ. There are 16 residues in the CDR3. The CDR3 sequence: CASSPFGTSGLYEQYF.

J is TRBJ1-5 and V is TRBV7-9; TCRdb returns TRBD1, unconfirmable since there is no DNA. Germline values: CDR1 SEHNR, CDR2 FQNEAQ (reference sequence). This CDR3 is 17 amino acids long. The CDR3 reads CASSSTGMVYSNQPQHF.

J is TRBJ2-2 and V is TRBV6-5; TCRdb's D call, TRBD1, is unchecked because there is no DNA. This CDR3 comprises 15 residues. Germline V gene sequence: CDR1 MNHEY, CDR2 SVGAGI. The chain's CDR3 is CASSQGQGVTGELFF.

The J gene is TRBJ2-1, the V gene TRBV20-1; TCRdb reports TRBD1, a call that lacks DNA to check it against. From germline, CDR1 is DFQATT and CDR2 SNEGSKA (reference sequence). The CDR3 has 14 residues. The CDR3 region is CSATGPETYNEQFF.

V is TRBV28 and J is TRBJ2-1. CDR3 length: 14 residues. Germline values: CDR1 MDHEN, CDR2 SYDVKM. The CDR3 reads CASSPIWGNNEQFF.

The chain couples TRBV6-2 or TRBV6-3 to TRBJ2-2. The CDR3 contains 13 residues. Germline loops: CDR1 MNHEY, CDR2 SVGEGT. CDR3 residues: CSSSYLNTGELFF.

The chain recombines TRBV6-5 with TRBJ2-1; with no DNA, the TCRdb D assignment of TRBD2 cannot be verified. This CDR3 has 19 amino acids. The germline gives CDR1 MNHEY, CDR2 SVGAGI. The CDR3 spells CASSYSTSGGPSSYNEQFF.

The chain uses TRBV14 and TRBJ1-6; TCRdb's D call of TRBD1 is untestable without DNA. The CDR3 loop spans 13 amino acids. Germline V CDR1 and CDR2: SGHDN, FVKESK. The CDR3 here is CASSRTDDSPLHF.